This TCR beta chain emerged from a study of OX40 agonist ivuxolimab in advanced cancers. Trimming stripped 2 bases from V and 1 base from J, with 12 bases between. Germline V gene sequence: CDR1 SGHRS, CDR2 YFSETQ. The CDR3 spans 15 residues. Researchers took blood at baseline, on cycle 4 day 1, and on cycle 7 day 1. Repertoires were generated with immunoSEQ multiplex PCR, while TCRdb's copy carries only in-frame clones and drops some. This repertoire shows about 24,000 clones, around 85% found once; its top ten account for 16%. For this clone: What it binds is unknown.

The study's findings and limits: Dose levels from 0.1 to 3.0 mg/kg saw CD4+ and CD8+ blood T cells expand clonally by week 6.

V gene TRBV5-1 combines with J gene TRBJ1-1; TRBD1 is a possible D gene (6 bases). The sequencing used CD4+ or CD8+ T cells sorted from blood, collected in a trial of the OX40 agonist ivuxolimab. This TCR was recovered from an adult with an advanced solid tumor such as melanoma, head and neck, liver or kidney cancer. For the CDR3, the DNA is TGCGCCAGCAGCTTAAAACAGGGTTGGAACACTGAAGCTTTCTTT. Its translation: CASSLKQGWNTEAFF.